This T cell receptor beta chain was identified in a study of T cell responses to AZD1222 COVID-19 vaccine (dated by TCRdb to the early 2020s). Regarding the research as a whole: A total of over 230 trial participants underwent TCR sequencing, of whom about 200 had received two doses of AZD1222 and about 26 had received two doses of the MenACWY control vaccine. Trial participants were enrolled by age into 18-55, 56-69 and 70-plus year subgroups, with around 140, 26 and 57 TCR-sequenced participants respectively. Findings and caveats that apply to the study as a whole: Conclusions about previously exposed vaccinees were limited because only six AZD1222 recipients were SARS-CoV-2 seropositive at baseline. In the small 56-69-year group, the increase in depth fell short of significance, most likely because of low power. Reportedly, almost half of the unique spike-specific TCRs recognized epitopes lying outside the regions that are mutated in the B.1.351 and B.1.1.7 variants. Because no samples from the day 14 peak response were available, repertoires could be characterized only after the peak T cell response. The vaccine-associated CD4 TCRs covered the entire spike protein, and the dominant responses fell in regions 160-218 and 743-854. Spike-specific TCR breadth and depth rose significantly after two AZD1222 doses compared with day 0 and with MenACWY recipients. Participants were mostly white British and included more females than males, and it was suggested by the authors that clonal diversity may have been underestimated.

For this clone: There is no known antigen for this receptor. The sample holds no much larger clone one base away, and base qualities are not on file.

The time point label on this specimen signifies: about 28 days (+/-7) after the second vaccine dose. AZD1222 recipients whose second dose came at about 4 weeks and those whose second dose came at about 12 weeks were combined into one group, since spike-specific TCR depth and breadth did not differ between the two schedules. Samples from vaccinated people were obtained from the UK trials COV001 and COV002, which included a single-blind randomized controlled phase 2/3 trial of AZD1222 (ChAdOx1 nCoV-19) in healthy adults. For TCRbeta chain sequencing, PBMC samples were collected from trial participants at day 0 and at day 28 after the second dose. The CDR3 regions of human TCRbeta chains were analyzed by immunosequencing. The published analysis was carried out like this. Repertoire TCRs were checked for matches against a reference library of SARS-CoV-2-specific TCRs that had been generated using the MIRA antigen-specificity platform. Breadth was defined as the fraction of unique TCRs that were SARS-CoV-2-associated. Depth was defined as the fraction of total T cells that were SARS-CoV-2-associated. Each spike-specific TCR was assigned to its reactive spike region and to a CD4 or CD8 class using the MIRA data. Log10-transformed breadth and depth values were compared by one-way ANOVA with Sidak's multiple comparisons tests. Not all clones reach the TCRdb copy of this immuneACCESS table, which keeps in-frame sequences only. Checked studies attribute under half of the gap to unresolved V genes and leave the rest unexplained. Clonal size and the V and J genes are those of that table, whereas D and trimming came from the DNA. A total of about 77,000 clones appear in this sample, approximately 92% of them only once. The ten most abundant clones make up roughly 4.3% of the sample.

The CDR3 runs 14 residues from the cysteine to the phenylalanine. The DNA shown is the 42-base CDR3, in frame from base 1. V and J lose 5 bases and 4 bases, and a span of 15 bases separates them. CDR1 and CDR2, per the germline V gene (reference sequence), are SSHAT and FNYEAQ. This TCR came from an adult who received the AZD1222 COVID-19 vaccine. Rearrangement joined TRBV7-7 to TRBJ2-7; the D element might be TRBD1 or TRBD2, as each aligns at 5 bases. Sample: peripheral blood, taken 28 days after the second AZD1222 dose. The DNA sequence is TGTGCCAGCAGCGAAGAGATCGGGGCTTACGAGCAGTACTTC. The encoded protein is CASSEEIGAYEQYF.